The 20 T cell receptor beta chains below were found in one sample sequenced in a study of T cell responses to AZD1222 COVID-19 vaccine. Measured with immunoSEQ multiplex PCR; TCRdb has only the in-frame clones, and not every one. The repertoire holds 100,000 or so clones, with 85% to 90% as singletons. The source material was peripheral blood, sampled 28 days after the second AZD1222 dose. These receptors were obtained from an adult who received the AZD1222 COVID-19 vaccine.

This clone was observed a handful of times. The chain joins TRBV6-2 or TRBV6-3 to TRBJ1-1; D call uncertain. CDR1 is MNHEY and CDR2 is SVGEGT in the germline V gene. Between the trimmed V and J ends, which lost 5 bases and 4 bases, there was a span of 5 bases. This CDR3 region has 11 residues. The CDR3 DNA reads as TGTGCCAGCAGTCTGGGCACTGAAGCTTTCTTT. Translation: CASSLGTEAFF.

This chain uses TRBV7-2 with TRBJ1-4, with D perhaps TRBD1 (5 bases). V lost 1 base, J lost 4 bases, and 10 bases lay in between. There are 15 residues in the CDR3. Germline CDR1 SGHTA, CDR2 FQGNSA. The CDR3 DNA is TGTGCCAGCAGCTTAGTACGGGGGGTTAATGAAAAACTGTTTTTT. Protein product: CASSLVRGVNEKLFF.

This clone was seen a handful of times. The V call is TRBV28, the J call TRBJ1-4; no reliable D call. CDR1 and CDR2 (germline): MDHEN, SYDVKM. The V gene lost 5 bases and the J gene lost 10 bases, with 26 bases spanning the gap. The length of the CDR3 is 17 residues. In nucleotides, the CDR3 is TGTGCCAGCAGTCTCAGCCCACCTTCCGTGGGTGGTCGAAAACTGTTTTTT. It codes for CASSLSPPSVGGRKLFF.

CDR3 bases: TGTGCCAGCAGACTATTAGCGGGTACCTACGAGCAGTACTTC. Protein product: CASRLLAGTYEQYF. The chain carries TRBV7-2 and TRBJ2-7, with 7 bases fitting TRBD2. The CDR3 consists of 14 residues. The J segment lost 2 bases and the V segment lost 6 bases, leaving 7 bases of the junction unmatched. Germline V lookup: CDR1 SGHTA, CDR2 FQGNSA.

The CDR3 is CASSYDGRANNEQFF. CDR3 coding DNA: TGTGCCAGCAGTTACGACGGGAGGGCTAACAATGAGCAGTTCTTC. The chain is built from TRBV6-5 and TRBJ2-1, with 8 positions matching TRBD2. Trimming removed 2 bases from V and 5 bases from J; junction bases left unmatched: 5. The germline gives CDR1 MNHEY, CDR2 SVGAGI. The CDR3 totals 15 residues.

The CDR3 protein is CASSFNDRELGYTF. CDR3 sequence (DNA): TGTGCCAGCAGTTTCAACGACAGGGAACTAGGCTACACCTTC. The V gene is TRBV28, the J gene TRBJ1-2; 7 nucleotides line up with TRBD1. The CDR3 is 14 amino acids. With V trimmed by 3 bases and J by 8 bases, 9 bases remained unmatched. Germline CDR1 and CDR2: MDHEN and SYDVKM.

This clone was observed once. CDR3 sequence (DNA): TGTGCCAGCAGCCGGGGACTAGCGGGAGGGGGTGAGCAGTTCTTC. Translation: CASSRGLAGGGEQFF. The V call is TRBV14, the J call TRBJ2-1; 16 bases agree with TRBD2. Germline CDR1 and CDR2: SGHDN and FVKESK. The length of the CDR3 is 15 residues. V lost 4 bases, J lost 9 bases, and 3 bases stayed unmatched.

This clone was seen more than once but under ten times. The gene calls are TRBV9 and TRBJ2-6, with 8 bases matching TRBD2. The CDR3 spans 18 residues. J lost 0 bases, V lost 4 bases, and 9 bases had no gene match. Germline CDR1 is SGDLS and CDR2 is YYNGEE. The CDR3 DNA is TGTGCCAGCAGCCCCTATCGGGAGGGGAGCTCTGGGGCCAACGTCCTGACTTTC. It translates to CASSPYREGSSGANVLTF.

The gene calls are TRBV7-2 and TRBJ2-4; TRBD2 agrees at 13 bases. V lost 2 bases and J lost 5; bases outside the gene matches: 9. This CDR3 region has 18 residues. Germline V gene data show CDR1 as SGHTA and CDR2 as FQGNSA. CDR3 in amino acids: CASSLRWTSGRGENIQYF. For the CDR3, the DNA is TGTGCCAGCAGCTTAAGGTGGACTAGCGGGAGAGGCGAAAACATTCAGTACTTC.

The chain has TRBV6-1 and TRBJ1-5; D ambiguous. The CDR3 contains 16 residues. Looked up from germline, CDR1 is MNHNS and CDR2 is SASEGT. V gave up 2 bases and J gave up 8 bases, with 19 bases separating them. Here the CDR3 reads CASSEHGGRPNEPQHF. DNA for the CDR3: TGTGCCAGCAGTGAACACGGTGGGCGCCCTAATGAGCCCCAGCATTTT.

The V gene is TRBV11-2, the J gene TRBJ2-2; D unclear. Trimming shortened V by 2 bases and J by 9 bases, and 16 bases separated the two germline ends. CDR3 size: 15 residues. Germline loops: CDR1 SGHAT, CDR2 FQNNGV. The CDR3 is CASSLIRTPSRELFF. CDR3 in DNA: TGTGCCAGCAGCTTAATCAGGACCCCCAGTCGGGAGCTGTTTTTT.

CDR3 sequence: CASSQDATGATNEKLFF. The CDR3 region has the DNA TGCGCCAGCAGCCAAGATGCGACAGGGGCAACTAATGAAAAACTGTTTTTT. The V and J genes are TRBV4-3 and TRBJ1-4, with 8 nucleotides matching TRBD1. This CDR3 region has 17 residues. The germline CDR1 and CDR2 sequences are LGHNA and YSLEER. V lost 0 bases and J lost 0; bases outside the gene matches: 3.

This rearrangement joins TRBV6-5 to TRBJ2-7; no definite D call. This CDR3 region has 11 residues. V lost 6 bases and J lost 7, with 10 bases in between. CDR1 is MNHEY and CDR2 is SVGAGI in the germline V gene. The CDR3 region has the DNA TGTGCCAGCAGCTCTTTGGGGGAGCAGTACTTC. Protein: CASSSLGEQYF.

The chain links TRBV9 to TRBJ1-2; 10 bases align to TRBD1. CDR1 is SGDLS and CDR2 is YYNGEE in the germline V gene. This CDR3 spans 15 amino acids. J was trimmed by 2 bases and V by 4 bases; bases with no gene match: 5. The CDR3 spells CASSFRGQGNYGYTF. The CDR3 coding sequence is TGTGCCAGCAGCTTCAGGGGACAGGGGAACTATGGCTACACCTTC.

In its sample, this clone was seen a few times. The gene calls are TRBV5-6 and TRBJ2-3; 7 nucleotides align to TRBD1. The CDR3 sequence is 17 residues long. CDR1 and CDR2 from the germline V gene are SGHDT and YYEEEE. Trimming cost V 3 bases and J 0 bases; bases outside gene matches: 10. The CDR3 nucleotides read TGTGCCAGCAGCTGGGGAGAGGGGGCGACTAGCACAGATACGCAGTATTTT. It yields the protein CASSWGEGATSTDTQYF.

This clone was seen more than once but under ten times. The chain links TRBV11-3 to TRBJ2-7; 7 nucleotides align to TRBD1. This CDR3 is built from 15 residues. Germline V CDR1 and CDR2: SGHNT, YENEEA. After removal of 3 bases from V and 3 bases from J, the junction contained 8 bases not matched to a gene. This CDR3 is CASSFGDSPNYEQYF. Here the CDR3 DNA reads TGTGCCAGCAGCTTTGGGGACAGTCCAAACTACGAGCAGTACTTC.

This chain links TRBV5-6 with TRBJ2-7; D is ambiguous. CDR1 and CDR2 from the germline V gene are SGHDT and YYEEEE. Between the trimmed V and J ends, which lost 5 bases and 4 bases, there was a span of 22 bases. The CDR3 has 16 residues. CDR3 amino acids: CASSPTIQNFPYEQYF. CDR3 sequence (DNA): TGTGCCAGCAGTCCTACCATACAAAACTTCCCTTACGAGCAGTACTTC.

The V call is TRBV29-1, the J call TRBJ2-2; either TRBD1 or TRBD2 may supply D (5 bases each). This CDR3 is 11 amino acids long. The germline gives CDR1 SQVTM, CDR2 ANQGSEA. Trimming removed 6 bases at V and 3 bases at J, with 5 bases between. The CDR3 sequence: CSVGDTGELFF. Written as DNA, the CDR3 is TGCAGCGTGGGGGACACCGGGGAGCTGTTTTTT.

V gene TRBV6-2 or TRBV6-3 combines with J gene TRBJ1-1, with 11 bases aligning to TRBD1. From germline, CDR1 is MNHEY and CDR2 SVGEGT. V shed 5 bases, J shed 6 bases, and the junction held 11 bases outside the gene matches. The CDR3 runs to 16 residues. This CDR3 reads CASSPRTGGARAEAFF. The CDR3 region has the DNA TGTGCCAGCAGTCCCCGGACAGGGGGCGCGAGGGCTGAAGCTTTCTTT.

In this sample, this clone turned up once. The chain carries TRBV19 and TRBJ2-1, with D possibly matching TRBD2 (5 bases). Germline values: CDR1 LNHDA, CDR2 SQIVND (reference sequence). This CDR3 comprises 12 residues. The V gene lost 2 bases and the J gene lost 10 bases, with 9 bases spanning the gap. The CDR3 is CASSILGGEQFF. The CDR3 bases are TGTGCCAGTAGTATATTGGGCGGGGAGCAGTTCTTC.